This passage covers 20 T cell receptor beta chains from one sample sequenced in a study of OX40 agonist ivuxolimab in advanced cancers. The assay was immunoSEQ multiplex PCR, and TCRdb's table has in-frame clones only and misses some. Of around 72,000 clones in the sample, 80% to 85% were seen once. The sample consisted of CD4+ or CD8+ T cells sorted from blood, taken in a trial of the OX40 agonist ivuxolimab. Receptor source: an adult with an advanced solid tumor such as melanoma, head and neck, liver or kidney cancer.

The J gene is TRBJ1-4, the V gene TRBV6-5; D is undetermined. CDR1 is MNHEY and CDR2 is SVGAGI in the germline V gene. The CDR3 has 12 amino acids. V lost 6 bases and J 10 bases, leaving 12 bases between the germline ends. CDR3 residues: CASSLTEGKLFF. CDR3 bases: TGTGCCAGCAGCCTAACTGAGGGAAAACTGTTTTTT.

The V and J genes are TRBV7-9 and TRBJ1-5, with D perhaps matching TRBD1 (5 bases). The CDR3 length is 17 residues. The germline CDR1 and CDR2 sequences are SEHNR and FQNEAQ (reference sequence). V was pared by 3 bases and J by 4 bases, with 19 bases between. This chain's CDR3 is CASSLAKTTGGNQPQHF. The CDR3 DNA follows: TGTGCCAGCAGCTTGGCCAAGACGACGGGGGGTAATCAGCCCCAGCATTTT.

CDR3 sequence: CASTPQGARNTEAFF. CDR3 nucleotides: TGTGCCAGCACTCCACAGGGGGCGCGGAACACTGAAGCTTTCTTT. The V gene is TRBV2, the J gene TRBJ1-1, with 9 nucleotides matching TRBD1. Germline CDR1 is SNHLY and CDR2 is FYNNEI. With 7 bases clipped from V and 1 base from J, the junction kept 7 bases outside the gene matches. The CDR3 extends over 15 amino acids.

In its sample, this clone was seen a few times. The V call is TRBV7-9, the J call TRBJ1-2; TRBD1 matches 9 bases. Germline CDR1 and CDR2: SEHNR and FQNEAQ (reference sequence). J was trimmed by 5 bases and V by 5 bases; bases with no gene match: 6. The CDR3 is 14 residues long. The CDR3 DNA reads as TGTGCCAGCAGCCGGACAGGGGATTGGTATGGCTACACCTTC. This codes for CASSRTGDWYGYTF.

The genes are TRBV19 and TRBJ1-2; TRBD1 aligns across 7 bases. V was clipped by 5 bases and J by 8 bases; unmatched bases: 14. This CDR3 spans 15 amino acids. The germline gives CDR1 LNHDA, CDR2 SQIVND (reference sequence). CDR3 in amino acids: CASSRQGTLGEGYTF. In nucleotides, the CDR3 is TGTGCCAGTAGTCGACAGGGCACCCTGGGGGAAGGCTACACCTTC.

This chain uses TRBV7-2 with TRBJ2-5; the match to TRBD2 covers 14 bases. The CDR3 is made up of 15 amino acids. Germline V gene lookup returns CDR1 SGHTA and CDR2 FQGNSA. V shed 3 bases and J 5 bases; nucleotides not matched to a gene: 2. The CDR3 here is CASSLGLAGEETQYF. The CDR3 DNA reads as TGTGCCAGCAGCTTGGGACTAGCGGGAGAGGAGACCCAGTACTTC.

J is TRBJ1-6 and V is TRBV6-5; D not resolved. With 2 bases removed from V and 14 bases from J, the gap between germline ends came to 16 bases. From germline, CDR1 is MNHEY and CDR2 SVGAGI. The CDR3 sequence is 14 residues long. CDR3 sequence (DNA): TGTGCCAGCAGTTACGGCAGGCCCGTTTCGGCCCTCCACTTT. Amino acid sequence: CASSYGRPVSALHF.

V and J are TRBV7-2 and TRBJ2-3; 11 nucleotides match TRBD2. The CDR3 covers 16 residues. CDR1 and CDR2 from the germline V gene are SGHTA and FQGNSA. After removal of 1 base from V and 3 bases from J, the junction contained 3 bases not matched to a gene. CDR3 DNA: TGTGCCAGCAGCTTAGGTAGCGGGGGGGCAACAGATACGCAGTATTTT. It is translated as CASSLGSGGATDTQYF.

This clone was found once. The chain links TRBV6-6 to TRBJ2-1, with TRBD2 matching over 7 bases. This CDR3 has 16 residues. CDR1 is MNHNY and CDR2 is SVGAGI in the germline V gene (reference sequence). Trimming cost V 1 base and J 8 bases; bases outside gene matches: 11. The CDR3 DNA reads as TGTGCCAGCAGTTACTGGTCTAGCGGTCAAGGCGATGAGCAGTTCTTC. Protein product: CASSYWSSGQGDEQFF.

The V call is TRBV28, the J call TRBJ2-7, with TRBD1 matching over 8 bases. The V gene end was trimmed by 4 bases and the J gene end by 2 bases; junction bases not matched to a gene: 10. This CDR3 region has 16 residues. Germline V CDR1 and CDR2: MDHEN, SYDVKM. In DNA form, the CDR3 reads TGTGCCAGCAGTTCGCCCCGACAGGGGCGTCCCTACGAGCAGTACTTC. It yields the protein CASSSPRQGRPYEQYF.

The V gene is TRBV6-6, the J gene TRBJ1-1, with 9 bases lining up with TRBD1. CDR3 length: 15 amino acids. V was clipped by 2 bases and J by 9 bases; unmatched bases: 10. Germline assignment: CDR1 MNHNY and CDR2 SVGAGI (reference sequence). In nucleotides, the CDR3 is TGTGCCAGCAGTTACGGGGGACGGACAGGGGAAAAAGCTTTCTTT. Residues: CASSYGGRTGEKAFF.

This clone was seen only once. The chain has TRBV19 and TRBJ2-3; D might be TRBD1 (6 bases). The V and J ends lost 3 bases and 4 bases respectively, with 14 bases between them. The CDR3 has 15 amino acids. Germline V gene data show CDR1 as LNHDA and CDR2 as SQIVND (reference sequence). DNA of the CDR3: TGTGCCAGTAGTATTGGGGGCCCTTCGGCAGATACGCAGTATTTT. Its translation is CASSIGGPSADTQYF.

This rearrangement joins TRBV7-6 to TRBJ2-5; a weak D match, TRBD1 (6 bases). V lost 5 bases and J 4 bases, leaving 17 bases between the germline ends. CDR1 is SGHVS and CDR2 is FNYEAQ in the germline V gene. The CDR3 spans 15 residues. This CDR3 reads CASSLNRVGRETQYF. CDR3 in DNA: TGTGCCAGCAGCCTCAACAGGGTGGGGAGAGAGACCCAGTACTTC.

The rearrangement uses TRBV5-1 and TRBJ2-1; TRBD1 is a possible D gene (6 bases). This CDR3 has 17 amino acids. V was cut by 2 bases and J by 4 bases, with 19 bases left in between. Germline CDR1 is SGHRS and CDR2 is YFSETQ. The chain's CDR3 is CASSFNPQGVVYNEQFF. As DNA, the CDR3 is TGCGCCAGCAGCTTCAACCCACAGGGTGTGGTGTACAATGAGCAGTTCTTC.

The V call is TRBV7-2, the J call TRBJ2-7; 8 nucleotides match TRBD1. The J segment lost 5 bases and the V segment lost 5 bases, leaving 11 bases of the junction unmatched. The V gene's germline CDR1 is SGHTA and CDR2 FQGNSA. CDR3 length: 15 amino acids. CDR3 DNA sequence: TGTGCCAGCAGCCGAAGAGGGGCAGGGGGCAACGAGCAGTACTTC. This sequence encodes CASSRRGAGGNEQYF. The entire variable domain, with the rest obtained from reference TRBV7-2 and TRBJ2-7, is as follows: GAGVSQSPSNKVTEKGKDVELRCDPISGHTALYWYRQSLGQGLEFLIYFQGNSAPDKSGLPSDRFSAERTGGSVSTLTIQRTQQEDSAVYLCASSRRGAGGNEQYFGPGTRLTVT.

The V call is TRBV5-1, the J call TRBJ1-4, with unresolved D. The CDR3 has 15 amino acids. Trimming left V 4 bases short and J 2 bases short, with 12 bases between. Germline lookup yields CDR1 SGHRS and CDR2 YFSETQ. CDR3 coding DNA: TGCGCCAGCAGCCCTGGACGAGGCACTAATGAAAAACTGTTTTTT. Translated, it gives CASSPGRGTNEKLFF.

V usage is TRBV30 and J usage is TRBJ1-1; possibly TRBD1 for D (5 bases). Germline CDR1 reads GTSNPN; CDR2 reads SVGIG (reference sequence). The CDR3 length is 11 residues. V lost 5 bases and J lost 10, with 14 bases in between. In nucleotides, the CDR3 is TGTGCCTGGCAACCGGGGCGGGTAGCTTTCTTT. It specifies CAWQPGRVAFF.

This chain links TRBV7-8 with TRBJ1-5, with D tentatively TRBD1 (6 bases). Deletions cut 5 bases from V and 3 bases from J, with 11 bases between. Germline V gives CDR1 SGHVS, CDR2 FQNEAQ. The CDR3 is made up of 14 amino acids. The CDR3 spells CASSAGQFNQPQHF. DNA of the CDR3: TGTGCCAGCAGCGCAGGACAGTTCAATCAGCCCCAGCATTTT.

The chain employs TRBV4-1 and TRBJ2-1; 9 bases align to TRBD2. Germline CDR1 reads MGHRA; CDR2 reads YSYEKL. The CDR3 sequence is 15 residues long. V gave up 3 bases and J gave up 6 bases; unmatched junction bases: 6. In nucleotides, the CDR3 is TGCGCCAGCAGCCATCCGGGACTAGCTCGCAATGAGCAGTTCTTC. Amino acid sequence: CASSHPGLARNEQFF.

The CDR3 loop is CASSDQAEYNEQFF. CDR3 sequence (DNA): TGTGCCAGCAGTGATCAGGCTGAGTACAATGAGCAGTTCTTC. V gene TRBV2 combines with J gene TRBJ2-1; no firm D call. CDR3 length equals 14 residues. The V end lost 3 bases, the J end lost 4 bases, and 10 bases lay between the germline ends. Germline CDR1 and CDR2: SNHLY and FYNNEI.